Below, 11 T cell receptor beta chains from the same sample are listed, as sequenced in a study of tumor-infiltrating lymphocytes in primary liver carcinoma. Researchers drew blood RNA from unsorted whole blood and extracted germline DNA as well. A primer matching the constant region was used to make TCR beta cDNA from approximately 520 ng of total RNA. TCR beta libraries came from three nested multiplex PCR rounds using slightly modified ARM-PCR. Rounds one and two of PCR, each of 9 to 11 cycles, were primed with TRBV1-TRBV30 forward primers and a C-beta reverse primer. Each CDR3 protein is one row after TCRdb ran MiXCR on the multiplex PCR reads. The sample shows some 190,000 distinct CDR3 sequences, about 60% of them seen only once. Material: peripheral blood. All receptors come from a man aged 40-49 years with primary liver carcinoma and hepatitis B virus infection.

Details on this clonotype: Since a much larger clone is just one base distant, this may be a read error. The CDR3 does not end in the conserved phenylalanine or tryptophan, so this is likely a read error. The rearrangement links TRBV11-2 to TRBJ2-7; 8 bases line up with TRBD2. The CDR3 is made up of 14 amino acids. The germline V gene encodes CDR1 SGHAT and CDR2 FQNNGV. With V trimmed by 2 bases and J by 2 bases, 2 bases remained unmatched. CDR3 amino acids: CASSLLRGAYEQYS. The CDR3 DNA follows: TGTGCCAGCAGCTTACTGCGGGGGGCCTACGAGCAGTACTCC.

The rearrangement links TRBV6-5 to TRBJ2-7; TRBD2 might be the D (6 bases). V lost 6 bases and J lost 7, with 25 bases in between. Germline CDR1 MNHEY, CDR2 SVGAGI. CDR3 length equals 16 residues. The CDR3 region is CASRLGVLEGGGEQYF. CDR3 nucleotides: TGTGCCAGCAGGCTTGGGGTACTAGAGGGAGGCGGGGAGCAGTACTTC.

To note about this clonotype: At one end the junction does not follow the germline gene, possibly because of a read error. The chain uses TRBV4-1 and TRBJ2-6; TRBD2 aligns across 16 bases. The germline CDR1 and CDR2 sequences are MGHRA and YSYEKL. This CDR3 spans 21 amino acids. CDR3 protein: CAGSQDLGLAGGPDGANVLTF. CDR3 bases: TGCGCCGGCAGCCAAGATTTGGGACTAGCGGGAGGGCCGGACGGGGCCAACGTCCTGACTTTC.

V gene TRBV10-3 combines with J gene TRBJ2-7; D ambiguous. Per germline, CDR1 ENHRY and CDR2 SYGVKD. CDR3 size: 16 residues. Trimming removed 6 bases from V and 0 bases from J, with 18 bases in between. CDR3 DNA sequence: TGTGCCATCAGAGCTCCTCGGGCCTCCCGCTCCTACGAGCAGTACTTC. Encoded protein: CAIRAPRASRSYEQYF.

The chain joins TRBV20-1 to TRBJ2-2; TRBD1 or TRBD2 may be the D gene (5 bases each). V lost 1 base and J lost 4, with 22 bases in between. Looked up from germline, CDR1 is DFQATT and CDR2 is SNEGSKA (reference sequence). CDR3 length: 18 amino acids. CDR3 protein: CSARVSFGTHRGTGELFF. The CDR3 nucleotides are TGCAGTGCTAGAGTCAGTTTCGGGACCCATAGAGGCACCGGGGAGCTGTTTTTT.

This clonotype was seen only a few times. V gene TRBV6-6 combines with J gene TRBJ1-2; the match to TRBD1 covers 7 bases. The V gene's germline CDR1 is MNHNY and CDR2 SVGAGI (reference sequence). V was clipped by 2 bases and J by 8 bases; unmatched bases: 11. The CDR3 has 15 amino acids. The CDR3 coding sequence is TGTGCCAGCAGTTACGAACAGGGGCCCCTAAGGGGCTACACCTTC. Translated: CASSYEQGPLRGYTF.

V gene TRBV12-3 or TRBV12-4 combines with J gene TRBJ2-2; possible D gene TRBD1, 5 bases. V lost 1 base and J 7 bases, leaving 22 bases between the germline ends. This CDR3 has 18 residues. The DNA of the CDR3 is TGTGCCAGCAGTTTAGTCTCGGCCAGGGTTCTGATGATCGGGGAGCTGTTTTTT. It codes for CASSLVSARVLMIGELFF.

Comment on this clonotype: Just one base apart from a much larger clone, this may be a read error. This sequence joins TRBV6-5 and TRBJ2-1; 12 bases are a match to TRBD2. The V and J ends lost 7 bases and 3 bases, in that order; junction bases with no gene match: 4. Germline V gene data show CDR1 as MNHEY and CDR2 as SVGAGI. The CDR3 is 15 residues long. The CDR3 DNA reads as TGTGCCAGCAATGTGACTAGCGGGAGCTACAATGAGCAGTTCTTC. Translation: CASNVTSGSYNEQFF.

Only one count was recorded for this clonotype. DNA for the CDR3: TGTGCCAGCAGCCAGCGGACTGGCGGTGAACACACAGATACGCAGTATTTT. Protein: CASSQRTGGEHTDTQYF. This chain links TRBV11-2 with TRBJ2-3, with D possibly TRBD2 on 5 matching bases. The germline V gene has CDR1 SGHAT and CDR2 FQNNGV. This CDR3 comprises 17 residues. The ends were cut back, 5 bases at V and 2 bases at J, with 20 bases in the middle.

Concerning this clonotype: This may be a read error, as it is one base from a much larger clone. The CDR3 sequence is CSVETDQKTQYF. The CDR3 DNA follows: TGCAGCGTTGAGACCGACCAAAAGACCCAGTACTTC. The J gene is TRBJ2-5, the V gene TRBV29-1; D is undetermined. This CDR3 spans 12 amino acids. Germline CDR1 is SQVTM and CDR2 is ANQGSEA.

Worth noting for this clonotype: One end of the junction is discordant with germline, which a read error may explain. The V gene is TRBV6-5, the J gene TRBJ2-7, with 15 bases that match TRBD2. This CDR3 region has 20 residues. Germline values: CDR1 MNHEY, CDR2 SVGAGI. CDR3 DNA sequence: TGTGCCGGCAGTTACTCGTGGACTAGCGGGAGGGCCGACAGCTCCTACGAGCAGTACTTC. Amino acids: CAGSYSWTSGRADSSYEQYF.